The next 26 T cell receptor beta chains were all read from a single sample in a study of T cells in women clearing cervical HPV infection (dated by TCRdb to 2017 to 2018). Receptors were amplified or captured by the immunoSEQ multiplex PCR assay. TCRdb stores this immuneACCESS table with in-frame sequences only. Part of the clones is absent; in the studies checked, under half of the shortfall reflects unresolved V genes, and no reason is known for the rest. The sample's table lists a count of roughly 22,000 clones. Roughly 3.1% of the sample is in the top ten clones. The specimen was blood buffy coat. The receptors here all came from a woman aged 18 to 75 with a cervical HPV16 infection that either progressed to CIN3+ or cleared (not recorded which).

Of note for this clone: Read sequence stops 3 residues before the CDR3 end, and the germline J gene provides the missing end. The V call is TRBV5-1, the J call TRBJ2-2, with D unresolved. V dropped 4 bases and J dropped 6 bases, with 10 bases sitting between them. The CDR3 is 13 amino acids. Germline V lookup: CDR1 SGHRS, CDR2 YFSETQ. The sequenced part of the CDR3 DNA is TGCGCCAGCAGCCTCCCAGTTGCCGGGGAG. This gives the protein CASSLPVAGE. The entire CDR3 protein is CASSLPVAGELFF.

As regards this clone: With the read ending 3 residues before the CDR3 end, the germline J gene is used to fill in that end. V and J are TRBV29-1 and TRBJ2-3; 9 nucleotides align to TRBD2. This CDR3 contains 17 residues. Germline V CDR1 and CDR2: SQVTM, ANQGSEA. Trimming took 6 bases from V and 0 from J; bases not matched to a gene: 13. CDR3 protein: CSVIHSVAGVSTDTQYF. CDR3 DNA, as far as it was read: TGCAGCGTCATACACTCGGTAGCGGGAGTGAGCACAGATACG.

Worth noting for this clone: The read is 3 residues too short to cover the CDR3 end, so that end is filled in from the germline J gene. V and J are TRBV19 and TRBJ1-5, with D possibly being TRBD1 (6 bases). CDR3 length: 14 amino acids. CDR1 is LNHDA and CDR2 is SQIVND in the germline V gene (reference sequence). V gave up 7 bases and J gave up 3 bases, with 13 bases separating them. This CDR3 is CASNGQRHNQPQHF. Partial CDR3 DNA: TGTGCCAGTAACGGACAGCGCCACAATCAGCCC.

Note on this clone: The CDR3 end lies 3 residues beyond the end of the read and is filled in from the germline J gene. The chain recombines TRBV10-2 with TRBJ1-1; 11 bases agree with TRBD1. Looked up from germline, CDR1 is WSHSY and CDR2 is SAAADI. J gave up 6 bases and V 6 bases, and 3 bases lay outside the gene matches. The CDR3 is made up of 13 amino acids. Here the CDR3 reads CASRLGQGAEAFF. CDR3 DNA (partial): TGCGCCAGCAGATTGGGACAGGGGGCTGAA.

Worth noting for this clone: Read sequence stops 3 residues before the CDR3 end, and the germline J gene provides the missing end. The chain has TRBV2 and TRBJ2-1, with a possible D match to TRBD2 (5 bases). Germline CDR1 and CDR2: SNHLY and FYNNEI. This CDR3 has 14 amino acids. V was cut by 5 bases and J by 7 bases, with 15 bases left in between. Here the CDR3 reads CASSIYGSGNEQFF. The sequenced CDR3 bases are TGTGCCAGCAGTATATACGGGTCGGGGAATGAG.

Note on this clone: The CDR3 extends 3 residues past the end of the read, so its final part is completed from the germline J gene. The V call is TRBV5-1, the J call TRBJ2-7; 11 nucleotides agree with TRBD2. Germline assignment: CDR1 SGHRS and CDR2 YFSETQ. The CDR3 runs to 15 residues. Trimming cost V 0 bases and J 6 bases; bases outside gene matches: 5. CDR3 DNA, as far as it was read: TGCGCCAGCAGCTTGGCCGATCTAGCGGGAGGCGAG. Translating it yields CASSLADLAGGE. The entire CDR3 protein reads CASSLADLAGGEQYF.

In the case of this clone: The read ends 3 residues before the CDR3 terminus; that terminus is restored from the germline J gene. The rearrangement uses TRBV19 and TRBJ1-2, with D possibly being TRBD1 (5 bases). This CDR3 spans 13 amino acids. Germline values: CDR1 LNHDA, CDR2 SQIVND (reference sequence). Between the trimmed V and J ends, which lost 5 bases and 5 bases, there was a span of 12 bases. CDR3 sequence reads: CASSPNAGYGYTF. The covered CDR3 bases are TGTGCCAGTAGTCCGAATGCAGGGTATGGC. The full variable domain, its missing parts supplied by reference TRBV19 and TRBJ1-2, is DGGITQSPKYLFRKEGQNVTLSCEQNLNHDAMYWYRQDPGQGLRLIYYSQIVNDFQKGDIAEGYSVSREKKESFPLTVTSAQKNPTAFYLCASSPNAGYGYTFGSGTRLTVV.

Points on this clone: The sequenced fragment ends 3 residues before the CDR3 boundary, so the rest is inferred from the germline J gene. This rearrangement joins TRBV19 to TRBJ2-1, with D uncertain. This CDR3 has 13 amino acids. Germline lookup yields CDR1 LNHDA and CDR2 SQIVND (reference sequence). The germline V and J ends were trimmed by 6 bases and 8 bases, with 14 bases remaining between them. The CDR3 DNA, read in part, is TGTGCCAGTAGCAACGCCCGCGTCGATGAG. Translation gives CASSNARVDE. The full CDR3 sequence reads CASSNARVDEQFF. The variable domain in full, with the rest retrieved from reference TRBV19 and TRBJ2-1, is DGGITQSPKYLFRKEGQNVTLSCEQNLNHDAMYWYRQDPGQGLRLIYYSQIVNDFQKGDIAEGYSVSREKKESFPLTVTSAQKNPTAFYLCASSNARVDEQFFGPGTRLTVL.

Turning to this clone: Read coverage stops 3 residues before the CDR3 terminus; the germline J gene supplies the remainder. The rearrangement joins TRBV5-5 to TRBJ2-7; weak D call: TRBD1 (5 bases). Germline values: CDR1 SGHKS, CDR2 YYEKEE (reference sequence). This CDR3 region has 14 residues. V was pared by 2 bases and J by 2 bases, with 11 bases between. The DNA read from the CDR3 is TGTGCCAGCAGCTTTCCTGACAGTCCCTACGAG. Its protein product is CASSFPDSPYE. The complete CDR3 protein is CASSFPDSPYEQYF.

In the case of this clone: The read is 3 residues too short to cover the CDR3 end, so that end is filled in from the germline J gene. The V call is TRBV28, the J call TRBJ2-7; a possible D gene is TRBD1 (6 bases). In germline, CDR1 is MDHEN, CDR2 SYDVKM. The CDR3 runs to 12 residues. The ends were cut back, 5 bases at V and 1 base at J, with 6 bases in the middle. CDR3 region: CASSRGSYEQYF. The sequenced part of the CDR3 DNA is TGTGCCAGCAGTAGGGGGTCCTACGAG.

Regarding this clone: The read gets to within 3 residues of the CDR3 end, and the germline J gene fills in the rest. The rearrangement joins TRBV19 to TRBJ1-1; D remains unclear. V lost 5 bases and J lost 1, with 8 bases in between. Germline CDR1 and CDR2: LNHDA and SQIVND (reference sequence). The CDR3 is 13 amino acids. CDR3: CASSGWPNTEAFF. The CDR3 DNA, read in part, is TGTGCCAGTAGTGGCTGGCCGAACACTGAA.

A word on this clone: The sequence runs out 3 residues before the end of the CDR3; the remainder is reconstructed from the germline J gene. The chain uses TRBV5-1 and TRBJ2-4; 9 bases agree with TRBD2. Germline-derived CDR1 and CDR2 are SGHRS and YFSETQ. This CDR3 has 15 amino acids. Incomplete CDR3 DNA: TGCGCCAGCAGCTTGGCGACGAGCACTAGCGGGATT. It yields the protein CASSLATSTSGI. The entire CDR3 sequence reads CASSLATSTSGIQYF.

In regard to this clone: Read data end 3 residues before the CDR3 end; the end is taken from the germline J gene. This chain connects TRBV30 to TRBJ2-7; a weak D match, TRBD1 (6 bases). This CDR3 spans 13 amino acids. CDR1 GTSNPN and CDR2 SVGIG come from the germline V gene (reference sequence). V was cut by 2 bases and J by 6 bases, with 14 bases left in between. The CDR3 reads CAWSPGTGTEQYF. CDR3 bases read: TGTGCCTGGAGTCCGGGAACAGGGACCGAG. Combining the CDR3 with reference TRBV30 and TRBJ2-7 gives the whole variable domain SQTIHQWPATLVQPVGSPLSLECTVEGTSNPNLYWYRQAAGRGLQLLFYSVGIGQISSEVPQNLSASRPQDRQFILSSKKLLLSDSGFYLCAWSPGTGTEQYFGPGTRLTVT.

Remarks on this clone: The read halts 3 residues ahead of the CDR3 end, with the missing end drawn from the germline J gene. The V gene is TRBV2, the J gene TRBJ2-6; TRBD1 aligns across 8 bases. Germline CDR1 and CDR2: SNHLY and FYNNEI. Germline trimming cut 5 bases from V and 0 bases from J; bases unmatched to any gene: 3. CDR3 length: 16 residues. The CDR3: CASSPDRASGANVLTF. Partial CDR3 DNA: TGTGCCAGCAGTCCGGACAGGGCCTCTGGGGCCAACGTC.

About this clone: The read terminates 3 residues ahead of where the CDR3 ends, so the germline J gene completes it. The chain recombines TRBV28 with TRBJ2-5, with 9 bases fitting TRBD2. Trimming cost V 5 bases and J 1 base; bases outside gene matches: 5. The CDR3 spans 15 residues. CDR1 is MDHEN and CDR2 is SYDVKM in the germline V gene. The CDR3 region is CASSVAGVLQETQYF. The part of the CDR3 DNA that was read is TGTGCCAGCAGTGTAGCGGGGGTACTCCAAGAGACC.

Note on this clone: The read gets to within 3 residues of the CDR3 end, and the germline J gene fills in the rest. The V call is TRBV20-1, the J call TRBJ2-7; TRBD2 matches at 12 bases. Germline trimming cut 6 bases from V and 0 bases from J; bases unmatched to any gene: 6. The CDR3 totals 15 residues. Germline loops: CDR1 DFQATT, CDR2 SNEGSKA (reference sequence). CDR3 protein: CSATTSGRPSYEQYF. Partial CDR3 DNA: TGCAGTGCCACAACTAGCGGGAGGCCCTCCTACGAG.

Concerning this clone itself: The CDR3 end falls 3 residues outside the read, so it is completed with the germline J gene. The chain carries TRBV7-2 and TRBJ2-3; 7 bases match TRBD2. Germline values: CDR1 SGHTA, CDR2 FQGNSA. The V gene end was trimmed by 5 bases and the J gene end by 6 bases; junction bases not matched to a gene: 5. This CDR3 is built from 13 residues. CDR3 sequence reads: CASSPRTRDTQYF. The sequenced CDR3 bases are TGTGCCAGCAGCCCAAGGACTAGGGATACG.

Considering frequency, this clone is medium-sized. The missing CDR3 end, 3 residues past where the read stops, is filled in from the germline J gene. The gene calls are TRBV2 and TRBJ2-5; 11 bases align to TRBD1. Germline lookup yields CDR1 SNHLY and CDR2 FYNNEI. V was pared by 6 bases and J by 4 bases, with 4 bases of the junction left unmatched. This CDR3 is built from 14 residues. The CDR3 reads CASSAGTGGETQYF. CDR3 DNA, as far as it was read: TGTGCCAGCAGCGCCGGGACAGGGGGAGAGACC.

A note on this clone: The read halts 3 residues ahead of the CDR3 end, with the missing end drawn from the germline J gene. This sequence joins TRBV5-4 and TRBJ1-2, with 7 bases aligning to TRBD1. CDR3 length: 16 amino acids. The germline V gene encodes CDR1 SGHNT and CDR2 YYREEE (reference sequence). With 4 bases clipped from V and 6 bases from J, the junction kept 15 bases outside the gene matches. The CDR3 here is CASSADRAGVANGYTF. CDR3 DNA, as far as it was read: TGTGCCAGCAGCGCTGACAGGGCCGGGGTAGCTAATGGC.

Concerning this clone: The CDR3 goes on 3 residues after the read ends, and that part is filled in from the germline J gene. The chain employs TRBV19 and TRBJ2-1; D is ambiguous. The CDR3 has 12 amino acids. The germline V gene has CDR1 LNHDA and CDR2 SQIVND (reference sequence). The V gene lost 4 bases and the J gene lost 6 bases, with 7 bases spanning the gap. CDR3 residues: CASSTSGNEQFF. CDR3 DNA (partial): TGTGCCAGTAGTACGTCCGGCAATGAG. Variable domain in full (rest from reference TRBV19 and TRBJ2-1): DGGITQSPKYLFRKEGQNVTLSCEQNLNHDAMYWYRQDPGQGLRLIYYSQIVNDFQKGDIAEGYSVSREKKESFPLTVTSAQKNPTAFYLCASSTSGNEQFFGPGTRLTVL.

To note about this clone: The CDR3 goes on 3 residues after the read ends, and that part is filled in from the germline J gene. V gene TRBV7-2 combines with J gene TRBJ2-2, with TRBD1 matching over 9 bases. V lost 3 bases, J lost 5 bases, and 4 bases stayed unmatched. The germline V gene encodes CDR1 SGHTA and CDR2 FQGNSA. This CDR3 is built from 15 residues. CDR3: CASSFSTGGTGELFF. The covered CDR3 bases are TGTGCCAGCAGCTTCTCGACAGGGGGAACCGGGGAG.

As for this clone: Sequencing ends 3 residues short of the CDR3 end; the germline J gene provides the rest. The rearrangement links TRBV20-1 to TRBJ2-7; 7 nucleotides line up with TRBD1. This CDR3 has 14 amino acids. Germline values: CDR1 DFQATT, CDR2 SNEGSKA (reference sequence). J gave up 2 bases and V 3 bases, and 7 bases lay outside the gene matches. The CDR3 reads CSARRQGRTYEQYF. CDR3 DNA (partial): TGCAGTGCTAGGCGACAGGGAAGGACCTACGAG.

On this clone: Coverage ceases 3 residues before the CDR3 finishes, and the germline J gene fills in the end. The J gene is TRBJ2-5, the V gene TRBV7-8, with TRBD2 as a possible D gene (6 bases). The germline V gene encodes CDR1 SGHVS and CDR2 FQNEAQ. V gave up 5 bases and J gave up 2 bases, with 9 bases separating them. The CDR3 has 13 amino acids. CDR3 DNA (partial): TGTGCCAGCAGCCCCAGCGGGCAAGAGACC. Amino acids: CASSPSGQET. The entire CDR3 protein is CASSPSGQETQYF.

About this clone: With the read ending 3 residues before the CDR3 end, the germline J gene is used to fill in that end. J is TRBJ2-3 and V is TRBV7-2, with D unclear. This CDR3 is built from 13 residues. V was shortened by 3 bases and J by 0 bases, with 4 bases between the two germline ends. Germline-derived CDR1 and CDR2 are SGHTA and FQGNSA. The CDR3 protein is CASSFGSTDTQYF. The part of the CDR3 DNA that was read is TGTGCCAGCAGCTTCGGGAGCACAGATACG.

Comments on this clone: With the read ending 3 residues before the CDR3 end, the germline J gene is used to fill in that end. The chain employs TRBV19 and TRBJ2-1; 11 nucleotides line up with TRBD2. V was pared by 6 bases and J by 5 bases, with 9 bases of the junction left unmatched. The CDR3 runs 16 residues. The V gene's germline CDR1 is LNHDA and CDR2 SQIVND (reference sequence). The CDR3 DNA, read in part, is TGTGCCAGTAGCCTCGGACTAGCGGGCGCTGACAATGAG. It is translated as CASSLGLAGADNE. The CDR3 in its entirety is CASSLGLAGADNEQFF. Drawing the rest from reference TRBV19 and TRBJ2-1, the complete variable domain is DGGITQSPKYLFRKEGQNVTLSCEQNLNHDAMYWYRQDPGQGLRLIYYSQIVNDFQKGDIAEGYSVSREKKESFPLTVTSAQKNPTAFYLCASSLGLAGADNEQFFGPGTRLTVL.

A remark on this clone: The read is 3 residues too short to cover the CDR3 end, so that end is filled in from the germline J gene. V is TRBV6-2 or TRBV6-3 and J is TRBJ2-1; maybe TRBD2 (5 bases). Germline CDR1 and CDR2: MNHEY and SVGEGT. Trimming left V 5 bases short and J 5 bases short, with 19 bases between. This CDR3 has 16 amino acids. CDR3 DNA (partial): TGTGCCAGCAGTGATCTTCGAGGGCCGCCAAACAATGAG. This gives the protein CASSDLRGPPNNE. Given in full, the CDR3 is CASSDLRGPPNNEQFF.